This is a list of T cell receptor beta chains from one sample in a study of blood T cells in healthy people across ages. One entry per CDR3 protein, called by TCRdb with MiXCR from the 5' RACE reads. The sample has 550,000 to 700,000 distinct CDR3 sequences, approximately 30% seen once. The sample was blood. These receptors were collected from a woman aged 70-85 years in good health. The CDR3 runs from the conserved cysteine through the conserved F or W. The D gene is left open where the match is weak. The listing skips clone size in some rows; elsewhere it reads once, few, many or a size class.

v_gene	abundance	j_gene	d_gene	CDR3aa	CDR3nt
TRBV6-2/TRBV6-3	-	TRBJ2-7	-	CASSYRQGFDEQYF	TGTGCCAGCAGTTACCGCCAGGGGTTCGACGAGCAGTACTTC
TRBV7-9	few	TRBJ2-7	-	CASSMTGTPYEQYF	TGTGCCAGCAGCATGACGGGGACGCCCTACGAGCAGTACTTC
TRBV30	-	TRBJ1-2	TRBD1	CAWSQTSRGMTGYTF	TGTGCCTGGAGTCAAACATCCAGGGGGATGACTGGCTACACCTTC
TRBV7-3	-	TRBJ2-5	-	CASSSKGRAGSWETQYF	TGTGCCAGCAGCTCGAAAGGTCGAGCAGGGAGTTGGGAGACCCAGTACTTC
TRBV27	-	TRBJ2-7	TRBD1	CASSVDRGHYEQYF	TGTGCCAGCAGCGTGGACAGGGGCCACTACGAGCAGTACTTC
TRBV7-8	once	TRBJ2-7	-	CASSPRSGHPRIEQYF	TGTGCCAGCAGCCCAAGATCCGGACACCCTCGTATCGAGCAGTACTTC
TRBV7-2	few	TRBJ2-7	TRBD2	CASSLAFGLAGRAEQYF	TGTGCCAGCAGCTTAGCTTTCGGACTAGCGGGCCGAGCCGAGCAGTACTTC
TRBV5-1	-	TRBJ2-1	-	CASSAVSSYNEQFF	TGCGCCAGCAGCGCCGTTAGCTCCTACAATGAGCAGTTCTTC
TRBV7-2	-	TRBJ2-7	-	CASSLAGSGAYEQYF	TGTGCCAGCAGCTTAGCTGGCAGTGGCGCCTACGAGCAGTACTTC
TRBV7-2	-	TRBJ2-7	TRBD2	CASSLAGTSGGYEQYF	TGTGCCAGCAGCTTAGCTGGGACTAGCGGGGGTTACGAGCAGTACTTC
TRBV27	-	TRBJ2-6	-	CASSLSVQAGANVLTF	TGTGCCAGCAGTTTATCGGTCCAGGCCGGGGCCAACGTCCTGACTTTC
TRBV6-6	many	TRBJ2-1	-	CASSYFGGDEQFF	TGTGCCAGCAGTTACTTTGGGGGCGATGAGCAGTTCTTC
TRBV14	-	TRBJ2-2	-	CASAQAGELFF	TGTGCCAGCGCTCAGGCCGGGGAGCTGTTTTTT
TRBV7-8	few	TRBJ2-7	-	CASSFDLVREQYF	TGTGCCAGCAGCTTTGATCTAGTCCGCGAGCAGTACTTC
TRBV7-3	few	TRBJ2-1	TRBD2	CAGSPTGTSGSNEQFF	TGTGCCGGCAGCCCCACAGGGACTAGCGGTAGCAATGAGCAGTTCTTC
TRBV5-1	-	TRBJ2-5	-	CASSLQNPAQETQYF	TGCGCCAGCAGCTTACAGAATCCCGCTCAGGAGACCCAGTACTTC
TRBV20-1	few	TRBJ2-2	-	CSARDGTPNTGELFF	TGCAGTGCTAGAGATGGGACTCCTAACACCGGGGAGCTGTTTTTT
TRBV5-1	once	TRBJ1-1	TRBD1	CASSIGQGALGTEAFF	TGCGCCAGCAGCATAGGACAGGGCGCTTTGGGCACTGAAGCTTTCTTT
TRBV5-1	few	TRBJ2-5	TRBD1	CASSLHPRGKETQYF	TGCGCCAGCAGCCTACACCCCAGGGGGAAAGAGACCCAGTACTTC
TRBV18	few	TRBJ2-7	-	CASSPSQGDYEQYF	TGTGCCAGCTCACCCTCGCAGGGAGACTACGAGCAGTACTTC
TRBV19	-	TRBJ1-1	-	CASSIIRTSEAFF	TGTGCCAGTAGTATAATCAGAACCTCCGAAGCTTTCTTT
TRBV29-1	many	TRBJ2-5	-	CSVDPTGRQLDLQETQYF	TGCAGCGTTGATCCCACGGGACGACAGCTCGACCTTCAAGAGACCCAGTACTTC
TRBV5-1	-	TRBJ2-7	TRBD1	CASSLELQGGEQYF	TGCGCCAGCAGCTTGGAATTACAGGGGGGCGAGCAGTACTTC
TRBV7-2	many	TRBJ1-2	-	CASSLNGQWRLGYTF	TGTGCCAGCAGCTTAAATGGGCAGTGGCGGCTCGGCTACACCTTC
TRBV7-2	few	TRBJ2-7	TRBD2	CASILLAGGPYEQYF	TGTGCCAGCATCCTACTAGCGGGGGGGCCATACGAGCAGTACTTC
TRBV5-1	many	TRBJ2-5	-	CASTLKETQYF	TGCGCCAGCACGCTAAAGGAGACCCAGTACTTC
TRBV7-2	few	TRBJ2-1	TRBD1	CASSPWTGYNEQFF	TGTGCCAGCAGCCCCTGGACAGGCTACAATGAGCAGTTCTTC
TRBV20-1	few	TRBJ1-4	-	CSASPGHQNEKLFF	TGCAGTGCCAGCCCGGGACACCAAAATGAAAAACTGTTTTTT
TRBV11-2	few	TRBJ2-7	TRBD1	CASSSQQGSGSYEQYF	TGTGCCAGCAGCTCCCAACAGGGGTCCGGCTCCTACGAGCAGTACTTC
TRBV12-5	few	TRBJ1-1	TRBD1	CASGKEGTGVTEAFF	TGTGCTAGTGGTAAGGAAGGGACAGGGGTAACTGAAGCTTTCTTT
TRBV18	few	TRBJ2-1	-	CASSPLVGNEQFF	TGTGCCAGCTCACCACTCGTCGGCAATGAGCAGTTCTTC
TRBV5-1	few	TRBJ1-5	-	CASSLDSYSNQPQHF	TGCGCCAGCAGCTTGGACAGCTATAGCAATCAGCCCCAGCATTTT
TRBV15	-	TRBJ2-1	TRBD2	CATSRDRGSGGQNEQFF	TGTGCCACCAGCAGAGATCGGGGTAGCGGGGGTCAGAATGAGCAGTTCTTC
TRBV6-2/TRBV6-3	many	TRBJ2-5	TRBD2	CASSPGLAGRETQYF	TGTGCCAGCAGCCCCGGACTAGCGGGGCGGGAGACCCAGTACTTC
TRBV12-5	-	TRBJ2-3	-	CASGPQGGPTDTQYF	TGTGCTAGTGGTCCCCAGGGGGGCCCCACAGATACGCAGTATTTT
TRBV29-1	-	TRBJ2-4	-	CSALGNPGDIQYF	TGCAGCGCCCTGGGGAACCCGGGAGACATTCAGTACTTC
TRBV7-2	few	TRBJ2-1	-	CASSTGTLKNEQFF	TGTGCCAGCAGCACCGGGACTCTTAAAAATGAGCAGTTCTTC
TRBV20-1	few	TRBJ1-2	-	CSAEKVYGYTF	TGCAGTGCGGAGAAGGTCTATGGCTACACCTTC
TRBV19	many	TRBJ1-4	-	CASSLRSDEKLFF	TGTGCCAGTAGTCTGCGCTCAGATGAAAAACTGTTTTTT
TRBV7-2	-	TRBJ2-1	-	CASSLIARLVYNEQFF	TGTGCCAGCAGCTTAATTGCCCGACTAGTATACAATGAGCAGTTCTTC
TRBV3-1	few	TRBJ2-3	TRBD2	CASSPSFLLAGGHDTQYF	TGTGCCAGCAGCCCTAGCTTCCTACTAGCGGGGGGGCATGATACGCAGTATTTT
TRBV20-1	-	TRBJ1-4	-	CSARDIGGAEKLFF	TGCAGTGCTAGAGATATTGGGGGAGCTGAAAAACTGTTTTTT
TRBV5-1	-	TRBJ2-5	-	CASSSQLGETQYF	TGCGCCAGCAGCTCGCAACTGGGGGAGACCCAGTACTTC
TRBV7-2	-	TRBJ2-1	TRBD1	CASSRTGGGWYNEQFF	TGTGCCAGCAGCCGGACAGGGGGCGGGTGGTACAATGAGCAGTTCTTC
TRBV5-1	-	TRBJ2-3	-	CASSLGAHTPTDTQYF	TGCGCCAGCAGCTTGGGGGCACACACTCCCACAGATACGCAGTATTTT
TRBV25-1	-	TRBJ1-2	TRBD1	CASSDTAGGAGSYGYTF	TGTGCCAGCAGTGATACGGCAGGGGGCGCGGGCAGCTATGGCTACACCTTC
TRBV9	few	TRBJ1-5	-	CASSAGGTNSNQPQHF	TGTGCCAGCAGCGCAGGAGGGACTAATAGCAATCAGCCCCAGCACTTT
TRBV9	-	TRBJ1-1	-	CASSVAQSVTGEAFF	TGTGCCAGCAGCGTAGCCCAATCCGTTACGGGCGAAGCTTTCTTT
TRBV7-9	-	TRBJ1-1	-	CASSLQRDTEAFF	TGTGCCAGCAGCTTACAGCGCGACACTGAAGCTTTCTTT